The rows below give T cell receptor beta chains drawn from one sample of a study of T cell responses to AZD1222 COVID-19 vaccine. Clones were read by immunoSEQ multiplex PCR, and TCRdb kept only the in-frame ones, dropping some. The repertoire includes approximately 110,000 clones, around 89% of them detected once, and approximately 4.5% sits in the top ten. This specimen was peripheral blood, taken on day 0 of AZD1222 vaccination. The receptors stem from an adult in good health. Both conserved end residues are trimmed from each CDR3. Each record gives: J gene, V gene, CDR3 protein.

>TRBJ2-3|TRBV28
ASSLLAAGPGSDTQY
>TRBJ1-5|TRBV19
ASSEGLGQPQH
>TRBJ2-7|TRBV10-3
AISDLYEQY
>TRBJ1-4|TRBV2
ASSLSGGEKLF
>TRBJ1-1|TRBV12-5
ASGLGDTEAF
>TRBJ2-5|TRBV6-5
ASSLNLGGETQY
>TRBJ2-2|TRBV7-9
ASSLFGTGELF
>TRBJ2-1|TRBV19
ASSMLGGLRNEQF
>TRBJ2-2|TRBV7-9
ASSLGQGENTGELF
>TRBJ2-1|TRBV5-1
ASSKTSGTYNEQF
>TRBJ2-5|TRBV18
ASSPHSGETQY
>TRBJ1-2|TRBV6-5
ASNSQGTSNGYT
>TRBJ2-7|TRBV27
ASISGSSYEQY
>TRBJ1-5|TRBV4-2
ASSQADGNQPQH
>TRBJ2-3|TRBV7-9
ASSPPRGNTDTQY
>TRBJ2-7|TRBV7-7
ASSLAQGPYEQY
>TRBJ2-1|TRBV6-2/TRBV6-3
ASSYSSLGEQF
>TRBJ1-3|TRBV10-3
AGAQVSGNTIY
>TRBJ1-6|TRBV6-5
ASRGGYNSPLH
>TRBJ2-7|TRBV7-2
ASSGSGRTAREQY
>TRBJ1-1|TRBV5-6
ASMTFGAMNTEAF
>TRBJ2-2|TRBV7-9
ASTEQGVIGELF
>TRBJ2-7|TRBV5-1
ASSLDSFAQY